These 22 T cell receptor beta chains were sequenced from one sample in a study of T cell repertoires in cytomegalovirus infection. In TCRdb, the reads were re-called with MiXCR into one record per CDR3 protein. The sample has around 540,000 distinct CDR3 sequences, 33% seen once. No antigens are known for them. The sample was cultured PBMCs, taken from culture after CMV antigen stimulation. These receptors were collected from a human donor in good health (CMV status not recorded). Some clones in this sample may be carry-over from other donors' samples.

The rearrangement uses TRBV7-9 and TRBJ2-3, with 12 bases matching TRBD1. CDR1 is SEHNR and CDR2 is FQNEAQ in the germline V gene (reference sequence). The CDR3 consists of 18 residues. V lost 0 bases, J lost 5 bases, and 9 bases stayed unmatched. The CDR3: CASSLATGTGGLRDTQYF. The CDR3 DNA sequence: TGTGCCAGCAGCTTAGCGACCGGGACAGGGGGCTTGAGAGATACGCAGTATTTT.

V and J are TRBV7-2 and TRBJ1-2; 9 nucleotides match TRBD1. Germline CDR1 and CDR2: SGHTA and FQGNSA. CDR3 length: 15 amino acids. With 4 bases clipped from V and 7 bases from J, the junction kept 10 bases outside the gene matches. In DNA form, the CDR3 reads TGTGCCAGCAGCTCCTTGGGACAGGGAGGTAGTGGCTACACCTTC. This gives the protein CASSSLGQGGSGYTF.

This chain joins TRBV29-1 and TRBJ2-1, with 7 positions matching TRBD2. Trimming cost V 5 bases and J 6 bases; bases outside gene matches: 10. CDR1 is SQVTM, CDR2 ANQGSEA, per germline. The CDR3 is made up of 14 amino acids. Written as DNA, the CDR3 is TGCAGCGTTTCCGCGGGAGAGGTGGTCAATGAGCAGTTCTTC. Translated: CSVSAGEVVNEQFF.

V is TRBV5-1 and J is TRBJ1-2; no clear D gene. V dropped 5 bases and J dropped 3 bases, with 14 bases sitting between them. The CDR3 consists of 14 residues. The V gene's germline CDR1 is SGHRS and CDR2 YFSETQ. CDR3: CASSLWSQDYGYTF. The CDR3 coding sequence is TGCGCCAGCAGTCTCTGGTCCCAGGACTATGGCTACACCTTC.

The chain carries TRBV28 and TRBJ2-7, with D maybe TRBD2 (5 bases). Trimming took 5 bases from V and 2 from J, leaving 13 bases between them. Germline V gives CDR1 MDHEN, CDR2 SYDVKM. The CDR3 is 14 amino acids. CDR3 nucleotides: TGTGCCAGCAGTGCCGGGATAACGACCTACGAGCAGTACTTC. As protein: CASSAGITTYEQYF.

The genes are TRBV11-2 and TRBJ2-2; 9 bases agree with TRBD1. Germline V gene sequence: CDR1 SGHAT, CDR2 FQNNGV. J was trimmed by 6 bases and V by 5 bases; bases with no gene match: 10. The CDR3 loop spans 16 amino acids. The CDR3 DNA reads TGTGCCAGCAGCCGTGGACAGGGGCAGTACTCCGGGGAGCTGTTTTTT. As protein: CASSRGQGQYSGELFF.

The CDR3: CASSFDGSYTEAFF. In nucleotides, the CDR3 is TGTGCCAGCAGTTTTGACGGATCCTACACTGAAGCTTTCTTT. This rearrangement joins TRBV12-3 or TRBV12-4 to TRBJ1-1, with unresolved D. The V gene lost 3 bases and the J gene lost 3 bases, with 11 bases spanning the gap. There are 14 residues in the CDR3.

This clonotype appeared a few times. This rearrangement joins TRBV27 to TRBJ2-6, with unresolved D. V shed 5 bases and J shed 2 bases, with 7 bases lying between them. Germline CDR1 and CDR2: MNHEY and SMNVEV (reference sequence). The CDR3 spans 14 residues. CDR3 amino acids: CASSPPPGANVLTF. In DNA form, the CDR3 reads TGTGCCAGCAGTCCTCCTCCTGGGGCCAACGTCCTGACTTTC.

There are many counts of this clonotype. The rearrangement uses TRBV7-2 and TRBJ1-5, with a possible D match to TRBD1 (5 bases). Trimming took 0 bases from V and 8 from J, leaving 8 bases between them. Germline CDR1 SGHTA, CDR2 FQGNSA. The CDR3 consists of 13 residues. The CDR3 spells CASSLALGEPQHF. DNA of the CDR3: TGTGCCAGCAGCTTAGCTCTGGGGGAGCCCCAGCATTTT.

This clonotype has a single count. The rearrangement uses TRBV6-5 and TRBJ2-2; 8 bases fit TRBD2. Germline V lookup: CDR1 MNHEY, CDR2 SVGAGI. V lost 7 bases, J lost 4 bases, and 8 bases stayed unmatched. The CDR3 spans 15 residues. The CDR3 protein is CASKVAGLSTGELFF. The CDR3, as DNA: TGTGCCAGCAAAGTAGCGGGACTGAGCACCGGGGAGCTGTTTTTT.

The CDR3 DNA reads TGTGCCAGCAGTGAAGAATTCGGGGGCCGTTTTGGGCTAGCGGGAGTTAGTGAGACCCAGTACTTC. It translates to CASSEEFGGRFGLAGVSETQYF. The gene calls are TRBV6-1 and TRBJ2-5; TRBD2 matches at 10 bases. The CDR3 is 22 amino acids. After removal of 1 base from V and 5 bases from J, the junction contained 25 bases not matched to a gene. Germline V gene lookup returns CDR1 MNHNS and CDR2 SASEGT.

For this clonotype: Given a much more abundant clone one base away, this may be a read error. The CDR3 nucleotides are TGTGCCAGCAGTTACTCGCCCGGGGAGCTGTTTTTT. As protein: CASSYSPGELFF. V usage is TRBV6-5 and J usage is TRBJ2-2, with D hard to call. Per germline, CDR1 MNHEY and CDR2 SVGAGI. The V end lost 0 bases, the J end lost 6 bases, and 2 bases lay between the germline ends. This CDR3 is 12 amino acids long.

The genes are TRBV12-3 or TRBV12-4 and TRBJ2-1, with TRBD2 identical over 7 bases. The V gene end was trimmed by 4 bases and the J gene end by 7 bases; junction bases not matched to a gene: 4. The CDR3 contains 13 residues. CDR3 coding DNA: TGTGCCAGCAGTTCGGGACTACCGAATGAGCAGTTCTTC. It translates to CASSSGLPNEQFF.

The rearrangement links TRBV6-5 to TRBJ1-1, with D perhaps TRBD1 (5 bases). V lost 6 bases and J 5 bases, leaving 13 bases between the germline ends. This CDR3 region has 13 residues. CDR1 is MNHEY and CDR2 is SVGAGI in the germline V gene. CDR3 loop: CASRGQYRTEAFF. The CDR3 bases are TGTGCCAGCAGGGGGCAGTACCGAACTGAAGCTTTCTTT.

This clonotype was seen only a few times. The CDR3 bases are TGTGCCAGCAGTTACCCGACCGCGGTGAGCTCTGGAAACACCATATATTTT. Translating gives CASSYPTAVSSGNTIYF. The V gene is TRBV6-2 or TRBV6-3, the J gene TRBJ1-3; the D is unclear. Looked up from germline, CDR1 is MNHEY and CDR2 is SVGEGT. V lost 2 bases to trimming and J lost 0 bases, with 14 bases between them. This CDR3 comprises 17 residues.

Only one count was recorded for this clonotype. The J gene is TRBJ2-1, the V gene TRBV28, with D unclear. V was cut by 6 bases and J by 4 bases, with 10 bases left in between. The CDR3 runs to 13 residues. Germline lookup yields CDR1 MDHEN and CDR2 SYDVKM. In DNA, the CDR3 is TGTGCCAGCAGCGGCTACCGTTACAATGAGCAGTTCTTC. This sequence encodes CASSGYRYNEQFF. Full variable domain (outside the CDR3, taken from reference TRBV28 and TRBJ2-1): DVKVTQSSRYLVKRTGEKVFLECVQDMDHENMFWYRQDPGLGLRLIYFSYDVKMKEKGDIPEGYSVSREKKERFSLILESASTNQTSMYLCASSGYRYNEQFFGPGTRLTVL.

The chain uses TRBV4-3 and TRBJ2-7, with D unresolved. There are 15 residues in the CDR3. V was trimmed by 1 base and J by 7 bases, leaving 17 bases between them. Germline-derived CDR1 and CDR2 are LGHNA and YSLEER. The CDR3 is CASSQGAGRTWEQYV. For the CDR3, the DNA is TGCGCCAGCAGCCAAGGGGCAGGTCGTACGTGGGAGCAGTACGTC.

The V and J genes are TRBV18 and TRBJ2-7; D is possibly TRBD1 (7 bases). Trimming removed 0 bases at V and 6 bases at J, with 18 bases between. The CDR3 has 16 residues. The germline gives CDR1 KGHSH, CDR2 LQKENI. The CDR3 loop is CASSPPGQGGWREQYF. The CDR3 DNA is TGTGCCAGCTCACCACCGGGGCAGGGGGGATGGCGCGAGCAGTACTTC.

This sequence joins TRBV7-2 and TRBJ2-2; no definite D call. V lost 6 bases and J 6 bases, leaving 11 bases between the germline ends. There are 13 residues in the CDR3. The germline V gene has CDR1 SGHTA and CDR2 FQGNSA. CDR3 DNA sequence: TGTGCCAGCAGTTCACAGATTCCCGGGGAGCTGTTTTTT. Its protein is CASSSQIPGELFF.

Here the CDR3 reads CAISDFPEQFF. The CDR3 coding sequence is TGTGCCATCAGTGACTTTCCTGAGCAGTTCTTC. The J gene is TRBJ2-1, the V gene TRBV10-3, with D hard to call. Deletions cut 3 bases from V and 9 bases from J, with 6 bases between. The CDR3 covers 11 residues. CDR1 is ENHRY and CDR2 is SYGVKD in the germline V gene.

This clonotype appeared many times. The chain uses TRBV9 and TRBJ1-1; D gene unclear. Germline loops: CDR1 SGDLS, CDR2 YYNGEE. This CDR3 region has 15 residues. The V end was cut by 3 bases, the J end by 0 bases, with 12 bases between. CDR3 sequence (DNA): TGTGCCAGCAGCGCAGACGGAGTGATGAACACTGAAGCTTTCTTT. Amino acids: CASSADGVMNTEAFF.

The sample holds one count of this clonotype. The gene calls are TRBV7-9 and TRBJ1-4; D is possibly TRBD1 (5 bases). V was pared by 5 bases and J by 7 bases, with 14 bases between. The CDR3 loop spans 14 amino acids. CDR1 is SEHNR, CDR2 FQNEAQ, per germline (reference sequence). CDR3 DNA: TGTGCCAGCAGCACCAGCGGGGGACGTGAAAAACTGTTTTTT. Residues: CASSTSGGREKLFF. Complete variable domain (other parts from reference TRBV7-9 and TRBJ1-4): DTGVSQNPRHKITKRGQNVTFRCDPISEHNRLYWYRQTLGQGPEFLTYFQNEAQLEKSRLLSDRFSAERPKGSFSTLEIQRTEQGDSAMYLCASSTSGGREKLFFGSGTQLSVL.